This TCR beta chain derives from a study of patients and donors after allogeneic stem cell transplantation. TCRdb called the RT-PCR reads again in MiXCR, with one record for every CDR3 protein. The sample comprises hundreds of thousands of distinct CDR3 sequences, approximately 16% of which are singletons, and 7% to 7.5% rests with the top ten. The germline CDR1 and CDR2 sequences are SNHLY and FYNNEI. Trimming left V 11 bases short and J 3 bases short, with 17 bases between. The CDR3 length is 14 residues. The TCR was taken from a human donor who was either an allogeneic HSCT recipient or a stem cell or donor lymphocyte infusion donor (not recorded which). It is not recorded whose cells these are; they may come from a transplant donor. V and J are TRBV2 and TRBJ2-1; D is undetermined. Specimen: blood, either unsorted or a sorted T cell fraction (not recorded which). The CDR3 nucleotides read TGTGCCGGGCGGTTAGTGGGGTTCTACAATGAGCAGTTCTTC. Translating it yields CAGRLVGFYNEQFF.